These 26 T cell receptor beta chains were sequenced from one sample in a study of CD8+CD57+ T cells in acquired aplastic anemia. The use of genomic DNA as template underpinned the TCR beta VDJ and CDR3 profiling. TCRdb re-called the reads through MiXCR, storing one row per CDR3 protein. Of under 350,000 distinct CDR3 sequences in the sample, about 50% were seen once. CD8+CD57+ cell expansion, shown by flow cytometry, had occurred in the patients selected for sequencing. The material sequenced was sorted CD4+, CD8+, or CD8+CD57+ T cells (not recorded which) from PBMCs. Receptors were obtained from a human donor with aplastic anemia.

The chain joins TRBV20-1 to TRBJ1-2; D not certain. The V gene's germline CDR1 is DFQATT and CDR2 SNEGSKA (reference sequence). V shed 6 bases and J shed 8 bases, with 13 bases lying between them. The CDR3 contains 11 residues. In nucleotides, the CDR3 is TGCAGTGCCTCCTCAGGAGGCGGCTACACCTTC. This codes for CSASSGGGYTF.

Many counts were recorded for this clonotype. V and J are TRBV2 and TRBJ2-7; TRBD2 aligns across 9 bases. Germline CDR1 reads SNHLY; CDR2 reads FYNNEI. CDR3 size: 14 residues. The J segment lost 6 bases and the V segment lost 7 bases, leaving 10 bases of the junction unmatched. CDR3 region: CASTWERGVGEQYF. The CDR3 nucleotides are TGTGCCAGCACCTGGGAGCGGGGGGTAGGCGAGCAGTACTTC.

The CDR3 DNA follows: TGTGCCAGCAGCTTAGGGACTAGCGGGAGTCTCACCGGGGAGCTGTTTTTT. It is translated as CASSLGTSGSLTGELFF. The V and J genes are TRBV7-9 and TRBJ2-2; TRBD2 aligns across 13 bases. Looked up from germline, CDR1 is SEHNR and CDR2 is FQNEAQ (reference sequence). The CDR3 has 17 residues. J lost 4 bases, V lost 1 base, and 3 bases had no gene match.

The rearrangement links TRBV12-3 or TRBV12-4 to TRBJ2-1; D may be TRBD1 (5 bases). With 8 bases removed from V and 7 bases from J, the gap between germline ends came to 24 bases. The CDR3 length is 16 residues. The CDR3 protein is CASSGGAQRHPNEQFF. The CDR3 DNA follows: TGTGCCAGCTCCGGTGGGGCACAGCGTCATCCAAATGAGCAGTTCTTC.

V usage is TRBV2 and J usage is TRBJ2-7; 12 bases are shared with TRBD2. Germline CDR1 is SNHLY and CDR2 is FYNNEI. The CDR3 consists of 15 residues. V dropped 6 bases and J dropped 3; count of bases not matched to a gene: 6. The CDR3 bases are TGTGCCAGCAGCAGGTTGACTAGCGGGAGCTACGAGCAGTACTTC. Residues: CASSRLTSGSYEQYF.

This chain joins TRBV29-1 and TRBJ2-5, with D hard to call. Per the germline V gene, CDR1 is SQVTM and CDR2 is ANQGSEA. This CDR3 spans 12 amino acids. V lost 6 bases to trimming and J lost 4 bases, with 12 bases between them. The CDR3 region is CSVLGLGETQYF. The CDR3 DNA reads TGCAGCGTCCTGGGGTTAGGAGAGACCCAGTACTTC. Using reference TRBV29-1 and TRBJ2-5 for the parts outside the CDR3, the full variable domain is SAVISQKPSRDICQRGTSLTIQCQVDSQVTMMFWYRQQPGQSLTLIATANQGSEATYESGFVIDKFPISRPNLTFSTLTVSNMSPEDSSIYLCSVLGLGETQYFGPGTRLLVL.

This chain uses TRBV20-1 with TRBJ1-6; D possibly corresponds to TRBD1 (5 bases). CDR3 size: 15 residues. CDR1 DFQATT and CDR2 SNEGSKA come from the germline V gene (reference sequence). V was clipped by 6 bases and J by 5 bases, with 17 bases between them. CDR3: CSASLPGPNNSPLHF. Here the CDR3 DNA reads TGCAGTGCCTCCCTGCCAGGGCCCAATAATTCACCCCTCCACTTT.

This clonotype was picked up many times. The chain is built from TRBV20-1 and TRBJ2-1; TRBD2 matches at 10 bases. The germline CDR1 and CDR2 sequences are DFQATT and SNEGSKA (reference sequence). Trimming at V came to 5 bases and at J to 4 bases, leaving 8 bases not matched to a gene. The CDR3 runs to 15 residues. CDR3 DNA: TGCAGTGCTGAAGGGGCTAGCGGGAGTTACAATGAGCAGTTCTTC. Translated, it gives CSAEGASGSYNEQFF.

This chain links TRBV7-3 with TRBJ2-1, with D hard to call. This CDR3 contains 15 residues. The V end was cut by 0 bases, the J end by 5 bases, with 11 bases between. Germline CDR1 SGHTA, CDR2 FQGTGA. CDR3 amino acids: CASSLTASFNNEQFF. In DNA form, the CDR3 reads TGTGCCAGCAGCTTAACCGCCTCCTTTAACAATGAGCAGTTCTTC.

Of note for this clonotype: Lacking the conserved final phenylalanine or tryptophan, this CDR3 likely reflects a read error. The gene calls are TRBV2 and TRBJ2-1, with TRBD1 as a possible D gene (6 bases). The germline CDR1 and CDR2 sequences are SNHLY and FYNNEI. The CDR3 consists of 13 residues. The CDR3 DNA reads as TGTGCCGGCAGTGCAACAGGGAGCACTGAGCAGTTCCTC. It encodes CAGSATGSTEQFL.

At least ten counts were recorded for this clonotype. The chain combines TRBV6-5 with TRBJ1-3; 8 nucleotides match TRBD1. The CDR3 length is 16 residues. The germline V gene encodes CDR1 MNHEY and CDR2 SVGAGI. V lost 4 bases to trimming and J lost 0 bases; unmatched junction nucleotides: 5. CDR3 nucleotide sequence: TGTGCCAGCAGTTCCGACAGGGGCCGCTCTGGAAACACCATATATTTT. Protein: CASSSDRGRSGNTIYF.

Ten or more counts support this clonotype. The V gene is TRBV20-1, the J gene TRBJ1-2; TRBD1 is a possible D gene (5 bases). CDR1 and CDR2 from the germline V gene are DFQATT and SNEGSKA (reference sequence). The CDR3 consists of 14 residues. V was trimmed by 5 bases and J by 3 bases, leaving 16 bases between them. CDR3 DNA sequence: TGCAGTGCTCGTCTTGGCGGGGGTGACTATGGCTACACCTTC. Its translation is CSARLGGGDYGYTF.

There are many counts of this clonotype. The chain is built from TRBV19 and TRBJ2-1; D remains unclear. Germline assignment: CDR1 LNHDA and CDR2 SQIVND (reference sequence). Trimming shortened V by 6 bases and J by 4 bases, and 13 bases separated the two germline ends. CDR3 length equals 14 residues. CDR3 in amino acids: CASRNPAVYNEQFF. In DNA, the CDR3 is TGTGCCAGTAGGAACCCGGCGGTTTACAATGAGCAGTTCTTC.

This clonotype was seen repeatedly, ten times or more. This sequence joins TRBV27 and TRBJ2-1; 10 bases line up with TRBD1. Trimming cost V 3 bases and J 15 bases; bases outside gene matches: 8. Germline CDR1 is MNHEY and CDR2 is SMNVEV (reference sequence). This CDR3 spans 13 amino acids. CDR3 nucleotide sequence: TGTGCCAGCAGTTTCTTCCCCGGGACAGGGGCGTTCTTC. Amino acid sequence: CASSFFPGTGAFF.

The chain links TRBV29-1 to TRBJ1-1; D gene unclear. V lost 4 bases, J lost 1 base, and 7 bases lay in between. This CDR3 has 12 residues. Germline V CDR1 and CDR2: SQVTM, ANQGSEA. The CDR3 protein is CSVGGWNTEAFF. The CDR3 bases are TGCAGCGTTGGGGGATGGAACACTGAAGCTTTCTTT.

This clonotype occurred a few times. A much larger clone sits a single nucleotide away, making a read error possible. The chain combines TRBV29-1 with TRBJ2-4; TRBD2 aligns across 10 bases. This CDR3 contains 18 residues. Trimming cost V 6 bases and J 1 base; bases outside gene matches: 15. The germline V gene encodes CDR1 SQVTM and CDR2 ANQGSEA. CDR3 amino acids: CSVAQRTSGFAAKNIQYF. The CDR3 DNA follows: TGCAGCGTGGCACAAAGGACTAGCGGTTTTGCGGCCAAAAACATTCAGTACTTC. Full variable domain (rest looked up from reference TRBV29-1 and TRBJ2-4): SAVISQKPSRDICQRGTSLTIQCQVDSQVTMMFWYRQQPGQSLTLIATANQGSEATYESGFVIDKFPISRPNLTFSTLTVSNMSPEDSSIYLCSVAQRTSGFAAKNIQYFGAGTRLSVL.

The CDR3: CASSLAGQQETQHF. CDR3 DNA sequence: TGCGCCAGCAGCTTGGCCGGACAGCAAGAGACCCAGCATTTT. This chain connects TRBV5-1 to TRBJ1-5, with D possibly being TRBD1 (6 bases). The germline V gene has CDR1 SGHRS and CDR2 YFSETQ. There are 14 residues in the CDR3. V was clipped by 0 bases and J by 11 bases, with 15 bases between them. Together with reference TRBV5-1 and TRBJ1-5, the CDR3 gives the full variable domain: KAGVTQTPRYLIKTRGQQVTLSCSPISGHRSVSWYQQTPGQGLQFLFEYFSETQRNKGNFPGRFSGRQFSNSRSEMNVSTLELGDSALYLCASSLAGQQETQHFGDGTRLSIL.

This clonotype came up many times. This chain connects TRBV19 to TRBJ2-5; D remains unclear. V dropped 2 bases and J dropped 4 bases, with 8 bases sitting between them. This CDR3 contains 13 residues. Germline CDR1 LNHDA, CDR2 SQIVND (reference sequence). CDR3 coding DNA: TGTGCCAGTAGTATAACAGATTCAGAGACCCAGTACTTC. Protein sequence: CASSITDSETQYF.

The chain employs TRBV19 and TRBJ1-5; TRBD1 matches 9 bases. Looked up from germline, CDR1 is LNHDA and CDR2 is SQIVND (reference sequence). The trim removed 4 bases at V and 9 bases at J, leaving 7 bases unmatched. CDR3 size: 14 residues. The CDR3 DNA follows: TGTGCCAGTAGTACCGGGACAGGGTGGGGGCCCCAGCATTTT. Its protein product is CASSTGTGWGPQHF.

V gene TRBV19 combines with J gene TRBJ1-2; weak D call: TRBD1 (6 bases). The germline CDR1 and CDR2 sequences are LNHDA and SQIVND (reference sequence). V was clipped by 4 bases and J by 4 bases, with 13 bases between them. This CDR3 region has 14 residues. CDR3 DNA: TGTGCCAGTAGTACACAGGGCGGACCCTATGGCTACACCTTC. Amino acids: CASSTQGGPYGYTF.

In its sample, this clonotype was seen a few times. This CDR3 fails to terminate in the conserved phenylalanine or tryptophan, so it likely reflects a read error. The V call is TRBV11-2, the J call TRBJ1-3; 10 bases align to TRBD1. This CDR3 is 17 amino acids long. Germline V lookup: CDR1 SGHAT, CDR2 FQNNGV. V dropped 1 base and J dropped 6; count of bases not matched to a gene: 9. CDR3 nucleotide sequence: TGTGCCAGCAGCTTAGGGACCGGGACAGGGGCAAAAAACACCATATATTCT. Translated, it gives CASSLGTGTGAKNTIYS.

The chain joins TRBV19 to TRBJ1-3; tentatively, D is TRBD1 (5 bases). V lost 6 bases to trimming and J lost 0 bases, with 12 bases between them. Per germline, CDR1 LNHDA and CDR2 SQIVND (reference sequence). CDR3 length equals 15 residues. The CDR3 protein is CASSWWGGSGNTIYF. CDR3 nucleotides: TGTGCCAGTAGCTGGTGGGGGGGCTCTGGAAACACCATATATTTT.

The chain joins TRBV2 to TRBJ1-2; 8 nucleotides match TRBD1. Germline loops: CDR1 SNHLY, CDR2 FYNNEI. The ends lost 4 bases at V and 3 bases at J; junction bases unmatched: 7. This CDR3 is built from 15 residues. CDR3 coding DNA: TGTGCCAGCAGTGGATACAGGGGGGAAGACTATGGCTACACCTTC. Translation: CASSGYRGEDYGYTF.

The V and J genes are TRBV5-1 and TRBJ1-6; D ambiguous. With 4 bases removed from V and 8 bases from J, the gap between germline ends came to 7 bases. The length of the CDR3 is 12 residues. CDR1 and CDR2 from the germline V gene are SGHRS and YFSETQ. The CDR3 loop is CASSPSDSPLHF. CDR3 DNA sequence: TGCGCCAGCAGCCCGTCCGATTCACCCCTCCACTTT.

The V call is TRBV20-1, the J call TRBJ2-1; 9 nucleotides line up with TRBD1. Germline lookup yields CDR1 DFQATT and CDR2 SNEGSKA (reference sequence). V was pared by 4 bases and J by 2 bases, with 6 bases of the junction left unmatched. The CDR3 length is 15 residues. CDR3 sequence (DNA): TGCAGTGCTATATACAGGGGGCAGCCCTACAATGAGCAGTTCTTC. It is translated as CSAIYRGQPYNEQFF.

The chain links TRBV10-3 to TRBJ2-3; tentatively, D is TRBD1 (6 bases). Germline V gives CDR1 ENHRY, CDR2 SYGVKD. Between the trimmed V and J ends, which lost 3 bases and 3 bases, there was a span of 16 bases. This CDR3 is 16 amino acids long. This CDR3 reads CAISERAGVLTDTQYF. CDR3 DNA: TGTGCCATCAGTGAAAGGGCAGGGGTTTTGACAGATACGCAGTATTTT.